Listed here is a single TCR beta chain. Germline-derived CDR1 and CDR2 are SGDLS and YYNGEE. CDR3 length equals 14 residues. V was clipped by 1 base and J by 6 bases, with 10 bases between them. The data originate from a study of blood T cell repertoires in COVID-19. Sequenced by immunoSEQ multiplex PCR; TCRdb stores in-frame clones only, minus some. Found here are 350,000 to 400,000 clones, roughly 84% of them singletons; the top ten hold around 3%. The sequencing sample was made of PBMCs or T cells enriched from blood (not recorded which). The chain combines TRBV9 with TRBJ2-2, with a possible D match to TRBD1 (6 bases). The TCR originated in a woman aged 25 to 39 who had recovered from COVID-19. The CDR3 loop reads CASSVMGAAGELFF. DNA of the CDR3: TGTGCCAGCAGCGTAATGGGGGCCGCCGGGGAGCTGTTTTTT.